The 21 T cell receptor beta chains listed next were all sequenced from one sample in a study of CD4 and CD8 cells across lung adenocarcinoma regions. MiXCR, applied by TCRdb to the PCR reads, yields one record per CDR3 protein. The sample lists around 25,000 distinct CDR3 sequences, less than 60% occurring once. Specimen: CD8+ T cells from the center of a lung tumor. The receptors here all came from a male donor with lung adenocarcinoma. The CD4 and CD8 labels of this study may be unreliable.

The CDR3 coding sequence is TGTGCCAGCAGCTTAGAGTGGGACTCCTACAATGAGCAGTTCTTC. It codes for CASSLEWDSYNEQFF. The chain combines TRBV7-6 with TRBJ2-1; D remains ambiguous. The V end lost 1 base, the J end lost 0 bases, and 7 bases lay between the germline ends. Per germline, CDR1 SGHVS and CDR2 FNYEAQ. The CDR3 is made up of 15 amino acids.

This clonotype appeared many times. The chain combines TRBV10-2 with TRBJ2-1; 9 nucleotides match TRBD1. Gene TRBJ2-7 matches the end of the DNA better, so the J call may be wrong. The germline V gene has CDR1 WSHSY and CDR2 SAAADI. The CDR3 has 13 amino acids. The CDR3 spells CASRRDRVYEQYF. The CDR3 DNA sequence: TGCGCCAGCAGACGGGACAGGGTGTACGAGCAGTACTTC.

This CDR3 is CASSGTGNEQFF. The DNA of the CDR3 is TGTGCCAGCAGCGGGACAGGCAATGAGCAGTTCTTC. The chain couples TRBV6-1 to TRBJ2-1; 8 nucleotides match TRBD1. The V gene's germline CDR1 is MNHNS and CDR2 SASEGT. This CDR3 is 12 amino acids long. The junction had 1 base not matched to a gene; V was cut back by 6 bases and J by 6 bases.

Worth noting for this clonotype: The junction does not match germline at one end; this may be a read error. The rearrangement links TRBV27 to TRBJ2-3, with D perhaps TRBD1 or TRBD2 (6 bases each). The length of the CDR3 is 15 residues. Germline V gives CDR1 MNHEY, CDR2 SMNVEV (reference sequence). The CDR3, as DNA: TGTGCCGGGGGACGCGGACTCGGGGGCTCAGAGACGCAGTATTTC. It encodes CAGGRGLGGSETQYF.

This clonotype was seen ten or more times. J is TRBJ2-5 and V is TRBV6-1; D is perhaps TRBD1 or TRBD2 (5 bases each). The last part of the DNA fits TRBJ2-7 better; the J call may be wrong. Germline CDR1 is MNHNS and CDR2 is SASEGT. The CDR3 is 14 amino acids. The CDR3, as DNA: TGTGCCACCCACCCTCGGGGACCCCTCCACGAGCAGTACTTC. Translated, it gives CATHPRGPLHEQYF.

The CDR3 reads CASSESGYQETQYF. The CDR3 region has the DNA TGCGCCAGCAGTGAGAGTGGGTACCAAGAGACCCAGTACTTC. The V call is TRBV10-2, the J call TRBJ2-5, with D uncertain. Germline V gene sequence: CDR1 WSHSY, CDR2 SAAADI. Deletions cut 2 bases from V and 0 bases from J, with 7 bases between. The CDR3 is 14 amino acids.

In this sample, this clonotype turned up many times. The chain recombines TRBV27 with TRBJ2-1; no firm D call. Germline CDR1 reads MNHEY; CDR2 reads SMNVEV (reference sequence). This CDR3 comprises 16 residues. Deletions cut 2 bases from V and 0 bases from J, with 11 bases between. Here the CDR3 reads CASSLERPSSYNEQFF. Written as DNA, the CDR3 is TGTGCCAGCAGTTTAGAGAGACCAAGCTCCTACAATGAGCAGTTCTTC.

The chain joins TRBV12-3 or TRBV12-4 to TRBJ2-7, with 12 bases that match TRBD2. The CDR3 contains 14 residues. V lost 5 bases to trimming and J lost 3 bases; unmatched junction nucleotides: 2. The CDR3 protein is CASSPLAGGYEQYF. The CDR3 nucleotides are TGTGCCAGCAGTCCACTAGCGGGAGGCTACGAGCAGTACTTC.

As for this clonotype: Here the CDR3 omits its conserved ending phenylalanine or tryptophan, so a read error is the likely source. The limits of the CDR3 on the DNA are not certain, so only TCRdb's listed CDR3 is given. The rearrangement joins TRBV27 to TRBJ2-5; no check of the table's D call, TRBD1, against the DNA was made. Per the germline V gene, CDR1 is MNHEY and CDR2 is SMNVEV (reference sequence). The CDR3 is 15 residues long, counting both termini. Here the CDR3 reads CASSLRTPGAETQLS.

This clonotype was detected a few times. The rearrangement joins TRBV9 to TRBJ2-1; 9 bases agree with TRBD2. V lost 4 bases, J lost 4 bases, and 6 bases stayed unmatched. CDR1 SGDLS and CDR2 YYNGEE come from the germline V gene. CDR3 length equals 15 residues. The CDR3 protein is CASSKASGDYNEQFF. In DNA form, the CDR3 reads TGTGCCAGCAGCAAGGCTAGCGGGGATTACAATGAGCAGTTCTTC. Filled out from reference TRBV9 and TRBJ2-1, the complete variable domain reads DSGVTQTPKHLITATGQRVTLRCSPRSGDLSVYWYQQSLDQGLQFLIQYYNGEERAKGNILERFSAQQFPDLHSELNLSSLELGDSALYFCASSKASGDYNEQFFGPGTRLTVL.

Concerning this clonotype itself: A junction end diverges from the germline sequence, so it may reflect a read error. The rearrangement joins TRBV6-1 to TRBJ2-3, with D possibly TRBD1 on 5 matching bases. This CDR3 has 14 residues. Germline lookup yields CDR1 MNHNS and CDR2 SASEGT. The CDR3 sequence: CAGMQTVSTDAQYF. DNA of the CDR3: TGCGCCGGCATGCAGACAGTGAGCACAGATGCGCAGTATTTT.

As concerns this clonotype: A read error may account for a junction end that differs from germline. The gene calls are TRBV6-1 and TRBJ2-2; D might be TRBD1 or TRBD2, each matching 5 bases. CDR1 is MNHNS, CDR2 SASEGT, per germline. There are 15 residues in the CDR3. CDR3 DNA: TGTGCCAGCAGACAGAGCAGTGCGGACACCGGGGAGCAGTTTTTT. Residues: CASRQSSADTGEQFF.

This clonotype was picked up many times. This chain's CDR3 is CASSSSGSGANVLTF. The CDR3 DNA is TGTGCCAGCAGCTCCAGCGGCTCTGGGGCCAACGTCCTGACTTTC. The chain recombines TRBV6-1 with TRBJ2-6, with a tentative D call TRBD2 (5 bases). CDR3 length: 15 amino acids. Germline V CDR1 and CDR2: MNHNS, SASEGT. Trimming shortened V by 6 bases and J by 0 bases, and 9 bases separated the two germline ends.

There are many counts of this clonotype. The V call is TRBV6-5, the J call TRBJ1-4; no clear D gene. Trimming took 2 bases from V and 8 from J, leaving 15 bases between them. CDR3 length: 15 amino acids. Germline values: CDR1 MNHEY, CDR2 SVGAGI. CDR3 bases: TGTGCCAGCAGTTACAGAGGTCTAACGGGGGAAAAACTGTTTTTT. Protein product: CASSYRGLTGEKLFF.

The chain links TRBV6-5 to TRBJ2-5; D is possibly TRBD2 (6 bases). The J call may not be correct, given that the DNA end is closer to TRBJ2-7. This CDR3 has 15 amino acids. Germline-derived CDR1 and CDR2 are MNHEY and SVGAGI. The CDR3 sequence is CASKFDVAASYEQYF. The CDR3 bases are TGTGCCAGCAAGTTTGACGTAGCGGCCTCCTACGAGCAGTACTTC.

At least ten counts were recorded for this clonotype. V gene TRBV6-5 combines with J gene TRBJ2-3, with 7 positions matching TRBD2. The CDR3 is 15 residues long. V lost 4 bases to trimming and J lost 4 bases; unmatched junction nucleotides: 8. CDR1 and CDR2 (germline): MNHEY, SVGAGI. The CDR3 region is CASSSSGIYADTQYF. As DNA, the CDR3 is TGTGCCAGCAGTTCCAGCGGGATTTACGCAGATACGCAGTATTTT.

The table lists this clonotype with a few counts. This chain links TRBV11-2 with TRBJ2-1; D gene ambiguous. V lost 7 bases, J lost 7 bases, and 11 bases lay in between. CDR3 length: 12 amino acids. CDR1 is SGHAT and CDR2 is FQNNGV in the germline V gene. The CDR3 bases are TGTGCCAGCACCCAGAGGCTTAATGAGCAGTTCTTC. This codes for CASTQRLNEQFF.

This chain's CDR3 is CASSRGQGKGYGYTF. CDR3 DNA: TGTGCCAGCAGCCGGGGACAGGGGAAGGGGTATGGCTACACCTTC. This sequence joins TRBV6-1 and TRBJ1-2; 10 nucleotides align to TRBD1. CDR3 length equals 15 residues. Germline V gene sequence: CDR1 MNHNS, CDR2 SASEGT. Trimming at V came to 6 bases and at J to 5 bases, leaving 9 bases not matched to a gene.

This clonotype was seen many times. The V gene is TRBV6-4, the J gene TRBJ1-1; TRBD1 might be the D (6 bases). Germline assignment: CDR1 MRHNA and CDR2 SNTAGT. The CDR3 consists of 13 residues. Between the trimmed V and J ends, which lost 3 bases and 4 bases, there was a span of 9 bases. CDR3 coding DNA: TGTGCCAGCAGTGAACAGGGATCCACTGAAGCTTTCTTT. As protein: CASSEQGSTEAFF.

This chain joins TRBV7-6 and TRBJ2-3; no reliable D call. The end of the DNA is better explained by TRBJ2-7, so the J call may be wrong. CDR3 length: 14 residues. Germline V CDR1 and CDR2: SGHVS, FNYEAQ. The CDR3 protein is CASSRSDGTYEQYF. Written as DNA, the CDR3 is TGTGCCAGCAGCAGATCCGACGGAACCTACGAGCAGTACTTC.

With respect to this clonotype: Its ends do not fully match the called genes, so a read error is possible. The genes are TRBV6-1 and TRBJ2-4; maybe TRBD2 (6 bases). This CDR3 has 16 amino acids. CDR1 is MNHNS and CDR2 is SASEGT in the germline V gene. The CDR3 spells CASSDAGMGAKNMQYF. Written as DNA, the CDR3 is TGTGCCAGCAGTGACGCGGGGATGGGAGCCAAAAACATGCAGTACTTC.